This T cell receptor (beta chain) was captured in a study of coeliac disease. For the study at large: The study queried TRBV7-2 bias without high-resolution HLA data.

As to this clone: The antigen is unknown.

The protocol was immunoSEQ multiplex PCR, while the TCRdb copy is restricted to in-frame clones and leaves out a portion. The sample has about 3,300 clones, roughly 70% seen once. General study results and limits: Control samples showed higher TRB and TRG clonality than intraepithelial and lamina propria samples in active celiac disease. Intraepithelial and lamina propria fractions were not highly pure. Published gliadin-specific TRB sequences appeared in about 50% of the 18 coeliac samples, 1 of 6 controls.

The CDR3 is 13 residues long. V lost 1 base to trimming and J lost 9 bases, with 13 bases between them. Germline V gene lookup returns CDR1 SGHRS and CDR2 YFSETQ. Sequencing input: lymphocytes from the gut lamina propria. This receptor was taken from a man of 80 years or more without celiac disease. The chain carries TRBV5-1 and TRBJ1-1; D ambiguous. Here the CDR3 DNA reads TGCGCCAGCAGCTTGTCTGGCCAGAATCAAGCTTTCTTT. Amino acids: CASSLSGQNQAFF.